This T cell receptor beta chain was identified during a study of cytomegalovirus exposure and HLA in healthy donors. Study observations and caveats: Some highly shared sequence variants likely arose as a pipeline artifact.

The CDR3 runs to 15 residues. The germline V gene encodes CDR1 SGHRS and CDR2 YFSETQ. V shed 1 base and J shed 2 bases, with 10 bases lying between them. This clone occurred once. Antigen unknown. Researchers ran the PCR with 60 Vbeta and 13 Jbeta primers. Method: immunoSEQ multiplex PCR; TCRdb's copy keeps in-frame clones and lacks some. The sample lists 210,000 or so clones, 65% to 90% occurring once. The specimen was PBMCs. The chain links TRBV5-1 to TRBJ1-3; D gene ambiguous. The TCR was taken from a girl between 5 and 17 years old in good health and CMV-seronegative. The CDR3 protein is CASSLQVGAGNTIYF. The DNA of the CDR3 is TGCGCCAGCAGCTTGCAGGTCGGGGCTGGAAACACCATATATTTT.